This T cell receptor (beta chain) appears in the sequencing data of a study of OX40 agonist ivuxolimab in advanced cancers. The CDR3 has 15 residues. The germline V gene encodes CDR1 LNHDA and CDR2 SQIVND (reference sequence). Trimming at V came to 9 bases and at J to 6 bases, leaving 8 bases not matched to a gene. Profiled with immunoSEQ multiplex PCR; TCRdb holds only in-frame clones, not every one. This table holds tens of thousands of clones, roughly 91% found once. This clone was recorded a few times. This sequence was found in an adult with an advanced solid tumor such as melanoma, head and neck, liver or kidney cancer. The chain links TRBV19 to TRBJ2-2, with 12 positions matching TRBD1. The material was CD4+ or CD8+ T cells sorted from blood, obtained in a trial of the OX40 agonist ivuxolimab. CDR3 in DNA: TGTGCCAGCACACCCGGGACAGGGGGCCCCGGGGAGCTGTTTTTT. Translation: CASTPGTGGPGELFF.